The TCR beta chain described here comes from a study of T cell responses to AZD1222 COVID-19 vaccine. Study conclusions and caveats: Seropositive status at baseline applied to only a handful of AZD1222 recipients. Regions 160-218 and 743-854 held dominance among vaccine-associated CD4 TCRs, which spanned spike. Compared with day 0, the breadth and depth of the Spike-specific TCR repertoire rose significantly after two doses of AZD1222.

Repertoires were generated with immunoSEQ multiplex PCR, while TCRdb's copy carries only in-frame clones and drops some. This table has over 100,000 clones, about 88% appearing once. This clone was seen only a few times. Its matching antigen is unknown. V shed 4 bases and J shed 0 bases, with 13 bases lying between them. Germline V gene data show CDR1 as SGHAT and CDR2 as FQDESV (reference sequence). There are 16 residues in the CDR3. The chain joins TRBV11-1 to TRBJ2-1; D possibly corresponds to TRBD2 (6 bases). The sequenced sample was peripheral blood, obtained on day 0 of AZD1222 vaccination. The TCR sequence derives from an adult in good health. CDR3 loop: CASSSSSASSYNEQFF. DNA for the CDR3: TGTGCCAGCAGCTCCTCTAGCGCAAGCTCCTACAATGAGCAGTTCTTC. The whole variable domain, filled in from reference TRBV11-1 and TRBJ2-1, reads EAEVAQSPRYKITEKSQAVAFWCDPISGHATLYWYRQILGQGPELLVQFQDESVVDDSQLPKDRFSAERLKGVDSTLKIQPAELGDSAMYLCASSSSSASSYNEQFFGPGTRLTVL.